Listed below are T cell receptor beta chains from one sample, sequenced in a study of CD8+CD57+ T cells in acquired aplastic anemia. TCRdb re-analysed the reads in MiXCR, keeping a single row per CDR3 protein. The sample has fewer than 150,000 distinct CDR3 sequences, around 48% seen once; the top ten hold roughly 2.5%. The sample comprised sorted CD4+, CD8+, or CD8+CD57+ T cells (not recorded which) from PBMCs. The receptors stem from a human donor in good health, serving as a control. CDR3s leave out the opening cysteine and the closing phenylalanine or tryptophan. D genes are given only for firm matches.

>14|NA|TRBJ1-5|TRBV5-5
ASKRRGVKSNQPQH
>11|TRBD1|TRBJ2-7|TRBV2
ASRRDSSYEQY
>15|TRBD1|TRBJ2-6|TRBV6-1
ASSPTGVRSGANVLT
>12|TRBD1|TRBJ1-3|TRBV2
ASRWTGDGNTIY
>11|TRBD1|TRBJ2-5|TRBV29-1
SVRDREWETQY
>13|TRBD1|TRBJ2-4|TRBV3-1
ASSQGTGQGNIQY
>9|NA|TRBJ1-1|TRBV2
ASSRGTEAF
>10|TRBD1|TRBJ1-1|TRBV29-1
SGGGAGTEAF
>12|NA|TRBJ2-7|TRBV6-5
ASSYYGGKYEQY
>13|NA|TRBJ1-2|TRBV9
ASSRWLGVNYGYT
>14|NA|TRBJ2-3|TRBV15
ATSRDRDTGTDTQY
>12|NA|TRBJ1-6|TRBV3-1
ASSQDDLRSPLH
>10|TRBD1|TRBJ2-7|TRBV29-1
SVDDVGGGQY
>14|NA|TRBJ1-5|TRBV19
ASAHGGTSLNQPQH
>13|TRBD2|TRBJ2-1|TRBV19
ASSMGGLASNEQF
>11|NA|TRBJ1-6|TRBV2
ASSEAYNSPLH
>11|NA|TRBJ2-7|TRBV7-6
ASSSQPSYEQY
>11|TRBD1|TRBJ2-7|TRBV5-6
ASSLGTAHEQY
>14|TRBD1|TRBJ1-2|TRBV5-6
ASRQSGTARRDGYT
>10|TRBD1|TRBJ1-2|TRBV20-1
SAIQGHPGYT
>14|NA|TRBJ2-7|TRBV2
ASHDTTAQRANEQY
>11|TRBD2|TRBJ2-7|TRBV7-7
ASSQDGGYEQY
>14|TRBD1|TRBJ1-2|TRBV7-3
ASSLSTGQTPGGYT
>15|TRBD2|TRBJ2-3|TRBV11-2
ASRGWGLAGGEDTQY
>12|NA|TRBJ2-7|TRBV10-3
AISESRTTYEQY
>11|NA|TRBJ1-2|TRBV29-1
SVLNRVGYGYT
>13|TRBD2|TRBJ2-1|TRBV12-3/TRBV12-4
ASSFEAGGHSEQF
>11|TRBD1|TRBJ1-4|TRBV29-1
SVGQGRGEKLF
>13|TRBD1|TRBJ2-2|TRBV25-1
ASSEGTGNTGELF
>10|NA|TRBJ1-1|TRBV19
ASSIVPHEAF
>11|NA|TRBJ2-7|TRBV29-1
SVGSGAIYEQY
>13|TRBD1|TRBJ1-6|TRBV15
ATSRGQAYNSPLH
>13|NA|TRBJ1-1|TRBV11-3
ASSLEVLLGAEAF
>12|TRBD1|TRBJ2-7|TRBV20-1
SARSGTGGREQY
>12|TRBD1|TRBJ2-7|TRBV27
ASTPGQGRGEQY
>15|TRBD1|TRBJ2-2|TRBV7-9
ASSTGQGLGWTGELF
>12|TRBD1|TRBJ1-2|TRBV19
AGSPPGQDVGYT
>12|NA|TRBJ1-4|TRBV19
ASSMRASYEKLF
>11|NA|TRBJ1-1|TRBV10-3
AISEAQNTEAF
>14|TRBD1|TRBJ1-4|TRBV5-1
ASSMGQAPTNEKLF